This T cell receptor (beta chain) was identified in a study of human T cells and chemical hapten exposure. Study-level background: TCR yields per sample varied, mainly owing to small pooled library volume differences. General study points: Each of the donors had alopecia, so their immune responses may not resemble those of healthy people.

This clonotype was detected ten times or more. The antigen is not known. Sample time point: pre-sensitization, week 0. The treatment: therapeutic diphenylcyclopropenone sensitization with weekly scalp DPC. J was trimmed by 3 bases and V by 0 bases; bases with no gene match: 4. Germline V gives CDR1 MGHRA, CDR2 YSYEKL. CDR3 length equals 16 residues. TCRdb used MiXCR to reprocess the RACE reads, holding one entry per CDR3 protein. The sample has 85,000 to 120,000 distinct CDR3 sequences, 12% seen once. The J gene is TRBJ1-1, the V gene TRBV4-1, with TRBD1 matching 10 bases. This receptor was taken from a woman in her 50s with alopecia areata. Some clones in this sample may be carry-over from other donors' samples. The starting material was whole blood, obtained in connection with sensitization to the hapten diphenylcyclopropenone (DPC). The CDR3 nucleotides are TGCGCCAGCAGCCAAGATACGGGGACAGGGGACACTGAAGCTTTCTTT. The encoded protein is CASSQDTGTGDTEAFF.